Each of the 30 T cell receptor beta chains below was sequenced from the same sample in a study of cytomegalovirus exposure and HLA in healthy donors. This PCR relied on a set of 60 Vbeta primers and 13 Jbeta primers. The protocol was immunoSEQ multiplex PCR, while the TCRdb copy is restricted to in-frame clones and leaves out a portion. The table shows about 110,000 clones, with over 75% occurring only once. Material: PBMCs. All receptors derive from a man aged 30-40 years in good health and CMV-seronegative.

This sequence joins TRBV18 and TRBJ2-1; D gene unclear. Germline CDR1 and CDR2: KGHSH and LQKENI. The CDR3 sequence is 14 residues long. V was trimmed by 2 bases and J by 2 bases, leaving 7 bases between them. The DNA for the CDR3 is TGTGCCAGCTCACCAGGGCTACCCTACAATGAGCAGTTCTTC. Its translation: CASSPGLPYNEQFF. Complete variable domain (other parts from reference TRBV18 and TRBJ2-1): NAGVMQNPRHLVRRRGQEARLRCSPMKGHSHVYWYRQLPEEGLKFMVYLQKENIIDESGMPKERFSAEFPKEGPSILRIQQVVRGDSAAYFCASSPGLPYNEQFFGPGTRLTVL.

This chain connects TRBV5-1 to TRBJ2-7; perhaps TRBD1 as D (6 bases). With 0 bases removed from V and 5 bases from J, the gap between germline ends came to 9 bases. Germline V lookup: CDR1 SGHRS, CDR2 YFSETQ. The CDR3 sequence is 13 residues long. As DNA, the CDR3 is TGCGCCAGCAGCTTGGTGCCAGGGGACGAGCAGTACTTC. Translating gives CASSLVPGDEQYF.

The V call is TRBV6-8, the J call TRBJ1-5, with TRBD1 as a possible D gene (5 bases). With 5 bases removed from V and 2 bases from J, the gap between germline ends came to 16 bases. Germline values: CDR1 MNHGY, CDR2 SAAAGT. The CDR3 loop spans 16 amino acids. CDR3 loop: CASSHQGIECNQPQHF. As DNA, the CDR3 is TGTGCCAGCAGTCATCAGGGTATAGAGTGCAATCAGCCCCAGCATTTT.

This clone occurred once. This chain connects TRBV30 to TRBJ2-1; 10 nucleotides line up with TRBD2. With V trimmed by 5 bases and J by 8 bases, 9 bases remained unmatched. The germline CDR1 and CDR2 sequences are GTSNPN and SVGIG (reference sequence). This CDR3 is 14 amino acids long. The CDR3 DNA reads TGTGCCTGGCTACCTAGCGGGAGTTGGTATGAGCAGTTCTTC. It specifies CAWLPSGSWYEQFF.

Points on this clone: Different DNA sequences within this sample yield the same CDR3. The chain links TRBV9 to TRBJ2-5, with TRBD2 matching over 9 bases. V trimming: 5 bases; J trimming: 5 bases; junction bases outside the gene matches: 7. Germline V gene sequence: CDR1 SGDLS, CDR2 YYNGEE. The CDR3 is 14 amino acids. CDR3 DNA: TGTGCCAGCAGTGGCGGGGGGGGAGGGGAGACCCAGTACTTC. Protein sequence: CASSGGGGGETQYF.

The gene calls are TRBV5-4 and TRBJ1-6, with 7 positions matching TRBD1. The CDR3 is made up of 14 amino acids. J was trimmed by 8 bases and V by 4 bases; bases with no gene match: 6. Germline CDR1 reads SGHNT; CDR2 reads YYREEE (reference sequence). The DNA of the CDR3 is TGTGCCAGCAGCCAGAAGGGGGCGTATTCACCCCTCCACTTT. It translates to CASSQKGAYSPLHF.

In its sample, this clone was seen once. As DNA, the CDR3 is TGTGCCAGCTCACCAGGGCAGGGGGTTAACAATCAGCCCCAGCATTTT. As protein: CASSPGQGVNNQPQHF. J is TRBJ1-5 and V is TRBV18; 7 positions agree with TRBD1. This CDR3 is built from 16 residues. With 2 bases clipped from V and 3 bases from J, the junction kept 7 bases outside the gene matches. The germline V gene encodes CDR1 KGHSH and CDR2 LQKENI.

Here the CDR3 reads CASSLIAGDYYEQYF. CDR3 coding DNA: TGCGCCAGCAGCTTGATAGCGGGAGACTACTACGAGCAGTACTTC. The genes are TRBV5-1 and TRBJ2-7; 9 nucleotides line up with TRBD2. Germline CDR1 and CDR2: SGHRS and YFSETQ. After removal of 1 base from V and 3 bases from J, the junction contained 5 bases not matched to a gene. There are 15 residues in the CDR3.

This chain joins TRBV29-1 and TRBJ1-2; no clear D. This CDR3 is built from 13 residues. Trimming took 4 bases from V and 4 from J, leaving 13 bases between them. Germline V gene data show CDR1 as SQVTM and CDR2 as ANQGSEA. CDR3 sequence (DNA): TGCAGCGTTGGGGAGGGAGACGGCTATGGCTACACCTTC. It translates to CSVGEGDGYGYTF. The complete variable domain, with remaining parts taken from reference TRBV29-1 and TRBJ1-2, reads SAVISQKPSRDICQRGTSLTIQCQVDSQVTMMFWYRQQPGQSLTLIATANQGSEATYESGFVIDKFPISRPNLTFSTLTVSNMSPEDSSIYLCSVGEGDGYGYTFGSGTRLTVV.

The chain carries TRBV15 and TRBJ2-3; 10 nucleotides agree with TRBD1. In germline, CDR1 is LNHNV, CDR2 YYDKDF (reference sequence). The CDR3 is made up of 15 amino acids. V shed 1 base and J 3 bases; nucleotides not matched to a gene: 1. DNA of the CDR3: TGTGCCACCAGCAGAGGGACAGGGGGGACAGATACGCAGTATTTT. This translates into CATSRGTGGTDTQYF.

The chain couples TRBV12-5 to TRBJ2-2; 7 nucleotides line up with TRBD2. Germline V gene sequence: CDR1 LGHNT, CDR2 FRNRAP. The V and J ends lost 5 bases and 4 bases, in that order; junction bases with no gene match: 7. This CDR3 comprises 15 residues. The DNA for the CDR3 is TGTGCTAGTGGTACCGGACTAGTTGCCACCGGGGAGCTGTTTTTT. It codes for CASGTGLVATGELFF.

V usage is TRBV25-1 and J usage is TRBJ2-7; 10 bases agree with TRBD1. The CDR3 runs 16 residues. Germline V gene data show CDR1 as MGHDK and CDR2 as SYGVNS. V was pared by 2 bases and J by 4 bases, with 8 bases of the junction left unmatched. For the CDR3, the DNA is TGTGCCAGCAGTGAAGAGGGACAGGGGAGCCGTTACGAGCAGTACTTC. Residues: CASSEEGQGSRYEQYF.

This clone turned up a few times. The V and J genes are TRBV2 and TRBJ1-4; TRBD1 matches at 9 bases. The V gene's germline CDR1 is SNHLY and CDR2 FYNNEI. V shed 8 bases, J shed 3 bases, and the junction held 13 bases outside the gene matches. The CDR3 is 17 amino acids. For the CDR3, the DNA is TGTGCCAGCTTCGAGGCACAGGGGGCAAGGTCTAATGAAAAACTGTTTTTT. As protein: CASFEAQGARSNEKLFF.

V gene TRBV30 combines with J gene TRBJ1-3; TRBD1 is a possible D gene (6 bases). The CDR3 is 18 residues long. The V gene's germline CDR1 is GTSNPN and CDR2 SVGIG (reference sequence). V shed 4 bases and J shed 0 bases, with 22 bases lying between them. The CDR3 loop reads CAWTTGHLLRGSGNTIYF. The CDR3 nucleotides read TGTGCCTGGACGACGGGACATCTCCTAAGGGGCTCTGGAAACACCATATATTTT.

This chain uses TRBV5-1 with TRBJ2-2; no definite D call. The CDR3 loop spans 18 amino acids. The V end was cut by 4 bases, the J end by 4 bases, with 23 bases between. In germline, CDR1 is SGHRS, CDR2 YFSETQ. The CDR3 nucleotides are TGCGCCAGCAGCCAAACCTCCCCCTCTGTGAGTGTCACCGGGGAGCTGTTTTTT. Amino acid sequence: CASSQTSPSVSVTGELFF.

This CDR3 is CASSVRGGGNQPQHF. CDR3 nucleotides: TGTGCCAGCAGTGTTAGGGGAGGGGGCAATCAGCCCCAGCATTTT. The chain has TRBV2 and TRBJ1-5, with D possibly being TRBD1 (5 bases). Germline V lookup: CDR1 SNHLY, CDR2 FYNNEI. This CDR3 region has 15 residues. V was cut by 4 bases and J by 2 bases, with 12 bases left in between.

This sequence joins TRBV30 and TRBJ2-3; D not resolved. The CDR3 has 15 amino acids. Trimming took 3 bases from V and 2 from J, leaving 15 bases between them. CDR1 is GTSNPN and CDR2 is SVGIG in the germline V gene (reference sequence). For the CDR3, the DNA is TGTGCCTGGAGGGTCCTCTCTATACCCACAGATACGCAGTATTTT. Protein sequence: CAWRVLSIPTDTQYF.

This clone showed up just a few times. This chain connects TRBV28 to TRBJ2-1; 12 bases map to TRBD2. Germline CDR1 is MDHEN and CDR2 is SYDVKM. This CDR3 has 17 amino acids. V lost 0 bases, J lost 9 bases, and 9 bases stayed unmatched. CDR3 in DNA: TGTGCCAGCAGTTTATGGACGCTAGCGGGAGGGCCGGGTGAGCAGTTCTTC. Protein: CASSLWTLAGGPGEQFF. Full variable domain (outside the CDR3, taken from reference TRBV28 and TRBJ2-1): DVKVTQSSRYLVKRTGEKVFLECVQDMDHENMFWYRQDPGLGLRLIYFSYDVKMKEKGDIPEGYSVSREKKERFSLILESASTNQTSMYLCASSLWTLAGGPGEQFFGPGTRLTVL.

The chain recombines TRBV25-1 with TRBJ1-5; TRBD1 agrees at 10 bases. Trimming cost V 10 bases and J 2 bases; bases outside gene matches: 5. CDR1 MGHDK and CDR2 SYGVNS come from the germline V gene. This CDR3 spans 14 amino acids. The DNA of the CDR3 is TGTGCCACAGGGACAGGGGAGGGCAATCAGCCCCAGCATTTT. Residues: CATGTGEGNQPQHF. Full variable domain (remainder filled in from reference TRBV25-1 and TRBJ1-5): EADIYQTPRYLVIGTGKKITLECSQTMGHDKMYWYQQDPGMELHLIHYSYGVNSTEKGDLSSESTVSRIRTEHFPLTLESARPSHTSQYLCATGTGEGNQPQHFGDGTRLSIL.

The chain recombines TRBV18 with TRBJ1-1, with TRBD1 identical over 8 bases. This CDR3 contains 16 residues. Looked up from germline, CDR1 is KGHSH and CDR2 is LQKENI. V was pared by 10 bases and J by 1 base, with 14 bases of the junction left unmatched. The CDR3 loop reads CAIKISDGTGNTEAFF. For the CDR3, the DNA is TGTGCCATCAAGATTTCAGATGGGACAGGGAACACTGAAGCTTTCTTT. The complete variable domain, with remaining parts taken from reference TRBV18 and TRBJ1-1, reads NAGVMQNPRHLVRRRGQEARLRCSPMKGHSHVYWYRQLPEEGLKFMVYLQKENIIDESGMPKERFSAEFPKEGPSILRIQQVVRGDSAAYFCAIKISDGTGNTEAFFGQGTRLTVV.

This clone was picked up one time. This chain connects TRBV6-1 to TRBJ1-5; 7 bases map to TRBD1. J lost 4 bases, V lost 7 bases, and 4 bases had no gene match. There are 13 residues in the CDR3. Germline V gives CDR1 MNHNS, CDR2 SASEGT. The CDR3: CASTRDSNQPQHF. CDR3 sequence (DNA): TGTGCCAGCACCCGGGACAGTAATCAGCCCCAGCATTTT.

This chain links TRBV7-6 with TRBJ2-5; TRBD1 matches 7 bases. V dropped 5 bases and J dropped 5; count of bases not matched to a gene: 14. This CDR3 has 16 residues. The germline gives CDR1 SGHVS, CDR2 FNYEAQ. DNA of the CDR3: TGTGCCAGCAGCCTTCCAAATCCGACAGGGACGGAGACCCAGTACTTC. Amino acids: CASSLPNPTGTETQYF.

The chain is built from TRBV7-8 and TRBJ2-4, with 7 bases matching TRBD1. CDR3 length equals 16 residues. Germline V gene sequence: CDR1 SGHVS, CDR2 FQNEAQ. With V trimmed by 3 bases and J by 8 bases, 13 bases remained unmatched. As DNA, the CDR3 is TGTGCCAGCAGCTTGTACGCCGGGACAGCGAGGGACATTCAGTACTTC. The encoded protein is CASSLYAGTARDIQYF.

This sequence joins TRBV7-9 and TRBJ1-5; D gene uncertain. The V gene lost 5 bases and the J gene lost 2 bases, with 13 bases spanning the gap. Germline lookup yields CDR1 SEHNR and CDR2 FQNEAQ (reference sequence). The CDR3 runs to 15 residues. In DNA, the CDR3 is TGTGCCAGCAGCCGCTGGGGAGAGGGCAATCAGCCCCAGCATTTT. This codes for CASSRWGEGNQPQHF.

As DNA, the CDR3 is TGTGCCAGTAGTGAGGACTATGGTTCCGAGCAGTACTTC. Protein sequence: CASSEDYGSEQYF. This chain uses TRBV19 with TRBJ2-7; weak D call: TRBD2 (6 bases). The CDR3 totals 13 residues. The germline CDR1 and CDR2 sequences are LNHDA and SQIVND (reference sequence). The V end was cut by 5 bases, the J end by 6 bases, with 14 bases between.

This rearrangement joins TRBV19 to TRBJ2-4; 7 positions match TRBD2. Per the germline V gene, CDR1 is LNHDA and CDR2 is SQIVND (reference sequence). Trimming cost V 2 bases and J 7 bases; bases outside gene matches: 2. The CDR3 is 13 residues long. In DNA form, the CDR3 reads TGTGCCAGTAGTATAACCGGGGGGAACATTCAGTACTTC. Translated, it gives CASSITGGNIQYF. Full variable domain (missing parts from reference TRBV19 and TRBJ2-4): DGGITQSPKYLFRKEGQNVTLSCEQNLNHDAMYWYRQDPGQGLRLIYYSQIVNDFQKGDIAEGYSVSREKKESFPLTVTSAQKNPTAFYLCASSITGGNIQYFGAGTRLSVL.

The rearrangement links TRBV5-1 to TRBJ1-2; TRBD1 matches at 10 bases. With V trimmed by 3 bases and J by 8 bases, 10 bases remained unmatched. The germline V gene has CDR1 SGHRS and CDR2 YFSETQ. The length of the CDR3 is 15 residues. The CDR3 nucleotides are TGCGCCAGCAGCTGGGACGGGACAGGGGTTTACGGCTACACCTTC. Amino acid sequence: CASSWDGTGVYGYTF. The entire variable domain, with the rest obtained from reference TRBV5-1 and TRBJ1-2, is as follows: KAGVTQTPRYLIKTRGQQVTLSCSPISGHRSVSWYQQTPGQGLQFLFEYFSETQRNKGNFPGRFSGRQFSNSRSEMNVSTLELGDSALYLCASSWDGTGVYGYTFGSGTRLTVV.

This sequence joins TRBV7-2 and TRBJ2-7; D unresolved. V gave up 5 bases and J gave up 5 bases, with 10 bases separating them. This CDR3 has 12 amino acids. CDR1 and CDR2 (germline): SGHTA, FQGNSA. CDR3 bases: TGTGCCAGCAGCAGGAGCGTGGACGAGCAGTACTTC. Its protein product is CASSRSVDEQYF. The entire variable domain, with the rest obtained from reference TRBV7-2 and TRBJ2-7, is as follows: GAGVSQSPSNKVTEKGKDVELRCDPISGHTALYWYRQSLGQGLEFLIYFQGNSAPDKSGLPSDRFSAERTGGSVSTLTIQRTQQEDSAVYLCASSRSVDEQYFGPGTRLTVT.

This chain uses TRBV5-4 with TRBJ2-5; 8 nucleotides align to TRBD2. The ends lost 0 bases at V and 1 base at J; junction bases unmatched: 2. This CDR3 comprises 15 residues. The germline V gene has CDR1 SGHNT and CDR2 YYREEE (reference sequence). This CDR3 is CASSLGTSSQETQYF. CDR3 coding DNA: TGTGCCAGCAGCTTGGGGACTAGCAGCCAAGAGACCCAGTACTTC.

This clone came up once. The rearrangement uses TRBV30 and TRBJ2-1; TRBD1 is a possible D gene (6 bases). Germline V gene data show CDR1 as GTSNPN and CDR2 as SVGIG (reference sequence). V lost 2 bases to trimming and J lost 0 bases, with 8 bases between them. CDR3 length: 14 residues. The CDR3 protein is CAWSIRGSYNEQFF. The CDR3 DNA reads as TGTGCCTGGAGTATCAGGGGCTCCTACAATGAGCAGTTCTTC.